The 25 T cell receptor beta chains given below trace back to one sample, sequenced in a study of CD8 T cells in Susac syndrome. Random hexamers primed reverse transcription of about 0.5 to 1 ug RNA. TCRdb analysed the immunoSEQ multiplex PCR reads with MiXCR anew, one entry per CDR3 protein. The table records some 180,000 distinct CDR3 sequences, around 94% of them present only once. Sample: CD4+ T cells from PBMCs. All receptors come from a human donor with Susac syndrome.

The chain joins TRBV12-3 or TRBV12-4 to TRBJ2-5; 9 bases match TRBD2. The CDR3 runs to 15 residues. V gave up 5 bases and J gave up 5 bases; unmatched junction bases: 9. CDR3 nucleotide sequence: TGTGCCAGCAGTCGCGGCGGGGGGGCTGGGGAGACCCAGTACTTC. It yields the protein CASSRGGGAGETQYF.

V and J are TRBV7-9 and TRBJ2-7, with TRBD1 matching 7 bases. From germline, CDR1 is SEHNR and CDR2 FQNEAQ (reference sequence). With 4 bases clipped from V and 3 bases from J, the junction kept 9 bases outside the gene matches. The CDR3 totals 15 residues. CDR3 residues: CASSSRGSRNYEQYF. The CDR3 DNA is TGTGCCAGCAGCTCCAGGGGGTCTAGGAACTACGAGCAGTACTTC.

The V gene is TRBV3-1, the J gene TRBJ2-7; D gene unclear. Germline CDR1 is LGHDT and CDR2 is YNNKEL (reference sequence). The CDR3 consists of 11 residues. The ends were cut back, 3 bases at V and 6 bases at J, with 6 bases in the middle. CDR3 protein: CASSQTSEQYF. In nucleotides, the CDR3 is TGTGCCAGCAGCCAGACAAGCGAGCAGTACTTC.

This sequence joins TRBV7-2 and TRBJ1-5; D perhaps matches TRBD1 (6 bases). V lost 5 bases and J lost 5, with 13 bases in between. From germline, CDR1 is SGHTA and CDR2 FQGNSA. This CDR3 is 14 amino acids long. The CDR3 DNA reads TGTGCCAGCAGCGGTACAGGGCCGGATCAGCCCCAGCATTTT. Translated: CASSGTGPDQPQHF. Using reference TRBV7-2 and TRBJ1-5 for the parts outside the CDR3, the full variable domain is GAGVSQSPSNKVTEKGKDVELRCDPISGHTALYWYRQSLGQGLEFLIYFQGNSAPDKSGLPSDRFSAERTGGSVSTLTIQRTQQEDSAVYLCASSGTGPDQPQHFGDGTRLSIL.

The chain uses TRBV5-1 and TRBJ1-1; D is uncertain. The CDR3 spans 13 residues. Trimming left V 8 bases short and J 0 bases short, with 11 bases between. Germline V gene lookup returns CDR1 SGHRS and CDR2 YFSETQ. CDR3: CASASTLNTEAFF. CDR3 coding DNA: TGCGCCAGTGCTTCGACATTGAACACTGAAGCTTTCTTT.

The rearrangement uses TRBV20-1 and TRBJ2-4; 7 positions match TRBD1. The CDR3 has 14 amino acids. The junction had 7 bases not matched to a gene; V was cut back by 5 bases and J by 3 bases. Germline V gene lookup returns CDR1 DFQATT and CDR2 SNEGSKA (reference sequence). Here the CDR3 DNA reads TGCAGTGCTCACAGGGGTAATATCAAAAACATTCAGTACTTC. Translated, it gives CSAHRGNIKNIQYF.

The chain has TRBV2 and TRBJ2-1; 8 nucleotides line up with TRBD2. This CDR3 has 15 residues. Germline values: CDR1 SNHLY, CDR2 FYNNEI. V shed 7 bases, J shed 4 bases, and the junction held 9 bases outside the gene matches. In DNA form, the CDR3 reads TGTGCCAGCATTACCGGGACTAGAGATTACAATGAGCAGTTCTTC. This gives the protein CASITGTRDYNEQFF.

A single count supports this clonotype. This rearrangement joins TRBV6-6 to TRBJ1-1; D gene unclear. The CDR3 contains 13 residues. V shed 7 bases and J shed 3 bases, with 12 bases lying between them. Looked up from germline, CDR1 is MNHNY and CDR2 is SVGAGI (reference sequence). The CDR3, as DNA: TGTGCCAGCACGCCCCCCTTGGACACTGAAGCTTTCTTT. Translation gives CASTPPLDTEAFF.

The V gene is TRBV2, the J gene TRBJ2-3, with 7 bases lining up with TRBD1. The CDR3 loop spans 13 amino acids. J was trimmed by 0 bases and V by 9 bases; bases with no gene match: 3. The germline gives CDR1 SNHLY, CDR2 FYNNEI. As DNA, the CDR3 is TGTGCCAGGGGGACAGCCAGCACAGATACGCAGTATTTT. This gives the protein CARGTASTDTQYF.

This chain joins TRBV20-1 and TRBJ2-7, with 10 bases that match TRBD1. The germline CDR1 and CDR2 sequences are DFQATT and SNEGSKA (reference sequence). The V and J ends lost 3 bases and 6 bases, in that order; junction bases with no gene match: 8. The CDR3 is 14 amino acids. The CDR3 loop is CSASLGQGFSEQYF. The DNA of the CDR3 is TGCAGTGCTAGCCTGGGACAGGGGTTCAGCGAGCAGTACTTC.

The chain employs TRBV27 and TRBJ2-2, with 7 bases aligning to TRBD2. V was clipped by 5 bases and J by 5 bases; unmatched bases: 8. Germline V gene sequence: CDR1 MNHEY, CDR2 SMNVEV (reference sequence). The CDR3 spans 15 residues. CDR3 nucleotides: TGTGCCAGCAGTGTAGCACTAGCGACAACCGGGGAGCTGTTTTTT. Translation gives CASSVALATTGELFF.

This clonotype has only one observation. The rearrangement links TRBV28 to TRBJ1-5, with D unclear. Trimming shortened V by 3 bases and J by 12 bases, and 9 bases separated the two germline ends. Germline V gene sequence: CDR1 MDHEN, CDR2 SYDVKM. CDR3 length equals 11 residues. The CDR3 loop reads CASSLVGHQHF. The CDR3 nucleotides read TGTGCCAGCAGTTTGGTAGGTCACCAGCATTTT.

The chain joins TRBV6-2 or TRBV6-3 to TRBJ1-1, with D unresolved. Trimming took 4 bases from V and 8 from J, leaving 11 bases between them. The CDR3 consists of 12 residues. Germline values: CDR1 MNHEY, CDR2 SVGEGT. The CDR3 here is CASSLGWREAFF. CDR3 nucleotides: TGTGCCAGCAGTTTAGGTTGGCGGGAAGCTTTCTTT.

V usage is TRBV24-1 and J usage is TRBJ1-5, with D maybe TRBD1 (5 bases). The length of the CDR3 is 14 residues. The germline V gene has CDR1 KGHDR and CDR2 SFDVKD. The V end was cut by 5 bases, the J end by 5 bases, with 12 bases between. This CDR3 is CATSAALGDQPQHF. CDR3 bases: TGTGCCACCAGTGCCGCTTTAGGGGATCAGCCCCAGCATTTT.

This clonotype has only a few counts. The CDR3 reads CASSTSGRGGNEQYF. The CDR3 DNA reads as TGTGCCAGTAGTACGAGCGGGAGGGGAGGCAACGAGCAGTACTTC. The V and J genes are TRBV19 and TRBJ2-7; TRBD2 agrees at 10 bases. V shed 4 bases, J shed 5 bases, and the junction held 8 bases outside the gene matches. The CDR3 has 15 amino acids. Looked up from germline, CDR1 is LNHDA and CDR2 is SQIVND (reference sequence).

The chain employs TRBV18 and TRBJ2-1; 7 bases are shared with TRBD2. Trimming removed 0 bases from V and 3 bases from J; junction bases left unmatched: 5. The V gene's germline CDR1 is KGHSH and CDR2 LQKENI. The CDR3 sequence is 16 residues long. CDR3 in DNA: TGTGCCAGCTCACCACCAGGTCTAGCGGACTACAATGAGCAGTTCTTC. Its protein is CASSPPGLADYNEQFF.

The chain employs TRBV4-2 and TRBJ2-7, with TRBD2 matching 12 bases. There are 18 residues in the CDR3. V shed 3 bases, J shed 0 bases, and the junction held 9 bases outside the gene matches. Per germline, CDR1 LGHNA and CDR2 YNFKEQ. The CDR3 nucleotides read TGTGCCAGCAGCCAGTTCCCGGGACTAGCGGGCAGCTCCTACGAGCAGTACTTC. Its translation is CASSQFPGLAGSSYEQYF.

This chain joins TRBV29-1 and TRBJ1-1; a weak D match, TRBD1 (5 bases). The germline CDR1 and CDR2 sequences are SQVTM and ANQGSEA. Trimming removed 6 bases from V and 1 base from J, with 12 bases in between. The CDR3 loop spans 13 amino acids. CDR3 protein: CSVPRTPNTEAFF. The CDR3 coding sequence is TGCAGCGTGCCTCGGACACCGAACACTGAAGCTTTCTTT.

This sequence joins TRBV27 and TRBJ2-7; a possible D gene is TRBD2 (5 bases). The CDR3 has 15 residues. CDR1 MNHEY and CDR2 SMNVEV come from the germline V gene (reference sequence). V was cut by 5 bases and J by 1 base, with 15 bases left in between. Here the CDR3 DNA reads TGTGCCAGCAGTCCCCGGGTACTAGAGTCCTACGAGCAGTACTTC. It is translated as CASSPRVLESYEQYF.

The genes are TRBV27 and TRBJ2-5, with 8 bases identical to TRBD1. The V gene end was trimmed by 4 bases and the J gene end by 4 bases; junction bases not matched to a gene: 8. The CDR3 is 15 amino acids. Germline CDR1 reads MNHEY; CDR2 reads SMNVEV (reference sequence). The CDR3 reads CASSYYRGSVETQYF. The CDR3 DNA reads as TGTGCCAGCAGTTACTACAGGGGGTCAGTAGAGACCCAGTACTTC.

The CDR3 region is CASSIGGLGEQFF. CDR3 DNA: TGTGCCAGTAGTATTGGCGGACTCGGGGAGCAGTTCTTC. The chain couples TRBV19 to TRBJ2-1; perhaps TRBD2 as D (5 bases). Trimming removed 3 bases at V and 10 bases at J, with 13 bases between. The CDR3 totals 13 residues. Germline V gene data show CDR1 as LNHDA and CDR2 as SQIVND (reference sequence).

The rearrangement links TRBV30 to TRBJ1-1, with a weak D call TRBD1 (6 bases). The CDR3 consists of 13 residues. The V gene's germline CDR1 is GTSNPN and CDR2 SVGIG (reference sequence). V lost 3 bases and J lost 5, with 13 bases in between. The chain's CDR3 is CAWSLRGETEAFF. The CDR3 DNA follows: TGTGCCTGGAGCCTCAGGGGAGAGACTGAAGCTTTCTTT.

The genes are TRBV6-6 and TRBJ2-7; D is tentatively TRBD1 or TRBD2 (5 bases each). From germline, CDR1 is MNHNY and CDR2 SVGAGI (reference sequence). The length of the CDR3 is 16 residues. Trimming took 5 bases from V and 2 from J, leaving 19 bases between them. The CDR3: CASSTRGPPVPYEQYF. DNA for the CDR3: TGTGCCAGCAGTACTAGGGGACCTCCCGTCCCCTACGAGCAGTACTTC.

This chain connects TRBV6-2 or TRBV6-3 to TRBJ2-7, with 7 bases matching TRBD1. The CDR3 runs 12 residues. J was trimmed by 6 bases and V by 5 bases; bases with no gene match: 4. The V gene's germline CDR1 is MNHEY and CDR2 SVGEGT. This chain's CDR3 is CASSGTAGEQYF. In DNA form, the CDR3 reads TGTGCCAGCAGTGGGACAGCTGGCGAGCAGTACTTC.

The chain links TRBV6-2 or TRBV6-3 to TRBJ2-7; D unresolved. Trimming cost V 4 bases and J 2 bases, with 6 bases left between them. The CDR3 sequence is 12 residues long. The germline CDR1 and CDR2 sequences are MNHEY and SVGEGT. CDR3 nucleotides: TGTGCCAGCAGTTTAGAAACCTACGAGCAGTACTTC. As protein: CASSLETYEQYF.